This TCR delta chain stems from a study of gamma-delta chains in newborns, infants, children (dated by TCRdb to the late 2010s). Broadly, across the study: In the study title, it is stated that polyclonal expansion of innate gammadelta T cells is driven by microbial exposure immediately after birth. The study examined the way microbial exposure affected innate gammadelta T cell populations in human newborns right after birth.

As concerns this clone: It has no known antigen specificity. A much larger clone differs from this one at a single base, so this may be a read error.

For sequencing, an Illumina MiSeq was employed. Clonotypes were called again by TCRdb from the public reads via CATT, and duplicate nucleotide sequences were then merged into one entry. Here the sample has fewer than 8,500 delta-chain clones; 1.5% to 2% occur a single time. The ten largest make up around 8% of the sample. The CDR3 starts with the cysteine, ends with the phenylalanine, and has 22 residues. Only the CDR3 DNA is retained, 66 bases long and in frame from the first base. The germline V gene specifies TSWWSYY as CDR1 and QGS as CDR2. V is shortened by 0 bases, J by 0 bases, and the region joining them spans 29 bases.

Here the chain combines TRDV1 and TRDJ1; matching of 6 bases hints at TRDD3 as the D gene. The clonotype originates from a child who was a newborn, infant or young child, either healthy, febrile or measles-vaccinated (not recorded which). Material for sequencing was blood. CDR3 region: CALGELSVLGLCPGDHTDKLIF. The DNA sequence reads TGTGCTCTTGGGGAACTTAGCGTCCTAGGGTTGTGTCCGGGGGACCACACCGATAAACTCATCTTT.